The entry below describes one T cell receptor beta chain. The input for each TCR library was approximately 4,000 ng of total RNA. From its re-call of the 5' RACE reads, TCRdb lists each CDR3 protein once, without DNA. The sample has some 99,000 distinct CDR3 sequences. The data derive from a study of monozygotic twins with inflammatory bowel disease. Germline V lookup: CDR1 SQVTM, CDR2 ANQGSEA. The CDR3 sequence is 15 residues long. Whole blood, unsorted for T cells, was the source of total RNA. The specimen sequenced was blood. The receptor comes from a human donor with ulcerative colitis or Crohn's disease, or a healthy co-twin of an affected twin (not recorded which). The chain has TRBV29-1 and TRBJ2-3; the D call of TRBD1 rests on TCRdb alone, since no DNA is present to check it. The CDR3 loop reads CSVGFRGTRGDTQYF.